Listed below are T cell receptor beta chains from one sample, sequenced in a study of blood T cell repertoires in COVID-19. Here immunoSEQ multiplex PCR was the method, and the copy in TCRdb shows in-frame clones only, minus some. This sample has about 40,000 clones, with over 80% found just once. The material sequenced was peripheral blood. The receptors were gathered from a human donor in a cohort sampled during active COVID-19. Both conserved end residues are part of each CDR3. A D gene is named only where the DNA matches it firmly. Rows give clone size only sometimes, using once, few, many, or a class for an expanded clone.

once,TRBJ1-5,TRBD1,TRBV24-1,CATIVILWGDRANQPQHF,TGTGCCACCATTGTGATCTTATGGGGGGACAGGGCTAATCAGCCCCAGCATTTT
NA,TRBJ2-1,NA,TRBV7-2,CASSHISPQKANEQFF,TGTGCCAGCAGCCACATCAGCCCACAGAAAGCCAATGAGCAGTTCTTC
NA,TRBJ1-2,TRBD1,TRBV6-5,CASSLRDSWGYGYTF,TGTGCCAGCAGCCTCCGGGACAGTTGGGGCTATGGCTACACCTTC
NA,TRBJ2-1,NA,TRBV7-9,CASSRVSPTDEQFF,TGTGCCAGCAGTCGGGTTTCCCCGACGGATGAGCAGTTCTTC
NA,TRBJ2-2,TRBD1,TRBV19,CASSDRAGGGGGELFF,TGTGCCAGTAGCGATCGGGCAGGGGGCGGAGGCGGGGAGCTGTTTTTT
NA,TRBJ2-3,NA,TRBV29-1,CSVEPTDTQYF,TGCAGCGTTGAACCAACAGATACGCAGTATTTT
NA,TRBJ2-3,TRBD2,TRBV5-1,CASRGGLVTDTQYF,TGCGCCAGCCGGGGGGGCCTCGTCACAGATACGCAGTATTTT
NA,TRBJ1-5,TRBD1,TRBV12-3/TRBV12-4,CASSGTGGQPQHF,TGTGCCAGCAGTGGGACAGGGGGCCAGCCCCAGCATTTT
NA,TRBJ2-3,NA,TRBV9,CASSVVGQGTDTQYF,TGTGCCAGCAGCGTAGTGGGGCAGGGCACAGATACGCAGTATTTT
NA,TRBJ1-5,TRBD1,TRBV27,CASSLRQGENQPQHF,TGTGCCAGCAGTTTACGACAGGGGGAAAATCAGCCCCAGCATTTT
NA,TRBJ1-5,NA,TRBV7-8,CASSSRPGGNQPQHF,TGTGCCAGCAGCTCAAGACCCGGCGGGAATCAGCCCCAGCATTTT
few,TRBJ2-7,NA,TRBV7-2,CASSASSVPYEQYF,TGTGCCAGCAGCGCATCTAGCGTTCCATACGAGCAGTACTTC
NA,TRBJ1-1,NA,TRBV5-5,CASSLVDPVNTEAFF,TGTGCCAGCAGCTTGGTTGATCCGGTGAACACTGAAGCTTTCTTT
NA,TRBJ1-5,NA,TRBV5-8,CASSRRGRARSNQPQHF,TGTGCCAGCAGCCGGAGAGGCAGGGCTCGTAGCAATCAGCCCCAGCATTTT
NA,TRBJ2-5,TRBD2,TRBV5-1,CASSLREGLETQYF,TGCGCCAGCAGCTTGAGGGAGGGGTTGGAGACCCAGTACTTC
once,TRBJ2-7,NA,TRBV6-6,CASSQTSYEQYF,TGTGCCAGCAGCCAGACTTCCTACGAGCAGTACTTC
NA,TRBJ1-5,TRBD1,TRBV7-2,CASSFQGAEGQPQHF,TGTGCCAGCAGCTTCCAGGGGGCCGAGGGTCAGCCCCAGCATTTT
NA,TRBJ1-2,NA,TRBV5-4,CASSLVGFGGAKSYGYTF,TGTGCCAGCAGCTTGGTCGGTTTCGGGGGGGCGAAGAGCTATGGCTACACCTTC
NA,TRBJ1-1,NA,TRBV5-6,CASSLGSTFTEAFF,TGTGCCAGCAGCTTGGGCTCGACTTTTACTGAAGCTTTCTTT
NA,TRBJ2-1,NA,TRBV21-1,CASSKVDRVYNEQFF,TGTGCCAGCAGCAAAGTTGACAGAGTCTACAATGAGCAGTTCTTC
few,TRBJ1-2,NA,TRBV4-1,CASSSGHSNYGYTF,TGCGCCAGCAGCTCCGGACACTCTAACTATGGCTACACCTTC
NA,TRBJ1-1,TRBD1,TRBV19,CASRDRVTEAFF,TGTGCCAGTCGGGACAGGGTCACTGAAGCTTTCTTT
NA,TRBJ2-7,NA,TRBV7-9,CASSSVYEQYF,TGTGCCAGCAGCTCGGTTTACGAGCAGTACTTC
NA,TRBJ2-5,TRBD2,TRBV7-7,CASSLTSGGKETQYF,TGTGCTAGCAGCTTAACTAGCGGGGGGAAAGAGACCCAGTACTTC
NA,TRBJ1-6,TRBD1,TRBV10-3,CAISELEGTGGPTLHF,TGTGCCATCAGTGAGTTAGAGGGGACAGGGGGCCCCACCCTCCACTTT
NA,TRBJ1-1,TRBD1,TRBV3-1/TRBV3-2,CASEGTGGRTEAFF,TGTGCCAGCGAGGGGACAGGGGGCAGGACTGAAGCTTTCTTT
NA,TRBJ2-7,NA,TRBV3-1/TRBV3-2,CASSQVRGNEQYF,TGTGCCAGCAGCCAAGTGCGGGGAAACGAGCAGTACTTC
once,TRBJ1-1,NA,TRBV12-5,CASGSAQISNTEAFF,TGTGCTAGTGGGTCAGCACAGATTTCGAACACTGAAGCTTTCTTT
NA,TRBJ1-2,NA,TRBV10-3,CATHVEFYGYTF,TGTGCCACGCACGTTGAGTTTTATGGCTACACCTTC
once,TRBJ2-2,NA,TRBV7-8,CASILPRTGELFF,TGTGCCTCAATACTTCCCCGGACCGGGGAGCTGTTTTTT
NA,TRBJ1-6,NA,TRBV7-2,CASSPNGQTRNSPLHF,TGTGCCAGCAGCCCGAACGGACAGACTCGCAATTCACCCCTCCACTTT
NA,TRBJ2-7,NA,TRBV27,CASRYRSSSYEQYF,TGTGCCAGCAGATACCGTTCGAGCTCCTACGAGCAGTACTTC